Shown below are 17 T cell receptor beta chains from a single sample sequenced in a study of shared clonotypes between healthy human individuals. CD45RO-negative, CCR7-positively selected cells formed the naive CD8 fraction, excluding terminally differentiated effector memory CD45RA+ cells. Clones were read by immunoSEQ multiplex PCR, and TCRdb kept only the in-frame ones, dropping some. Of approximately 2,200,000 clones listed, roughly 91% are singletons. The sample taken for sequencing was naive CD8+ T cells from PBMCs. The receptors were gathered from a man between 18 and 29 years old in good health. Some clones in this sample may be carry-over from other donors' samples.

This clone was seen a single time. This chain joins TRBV6-1 and TRBJ1-1; maybe TRBD1 (6 bases). V lost 2 bases, J lost 4 bases, and 11 bases lay in between. Germline CDR1 and CDR2: MNHNS and SASEGT. The CDR3 length is 14 residues. This chain's CDR3 is CASSEPGAATEAFF. DNA for the CDR3: TGTGCCAGCAGTGAACCAGGGGCGGCCACTGAAGCTTTCTTT.

The gene calls are TRBV5-5 and TRBJ2-7, with 8 bases that match TRBD1. The CDR3 runs to 14 residues. V dropped 0 bases and J dropped 6; count of bases not matched to a gene: 5. Germline V CDR1 and CDR2: SGHKS, YYEKEE (reference sequence). The CDR3: CASSLAGGRAEQYF. Here the CDR3 DNA reads TGTGCCAGCAGCTTGGCAGGGGGCCGGGCCGAGCAGTACTTC.

This clone came up once. This chain joins TRBV4-2 and TRBJ2-7; 14 bases are a match to TRBD2. J was trimmed by 4 bases and V by 4 bases; bases with no gene match: 3. This CDR3 comprises 15 residues. Germline CDR1 reads LGHNA; CDR2 reads YNFKEQ. The CDR3 region has the DNA TGTGCCAGCAGCCCCAGACTAGCGGGAGGGTACGAGCAGTACTTC. This gives the protein CASSPRLAGGYEQYF.

This clone came up once. The V gene is TRBV2, the J gene TRBJ2-3, with D possibly matching TRBD2 (6 bases). This CDR3 spans 16 amino acids. The germline V and J ends were trimmed by 6 bases and 0 bases, with 16 bases remaining between them. Germline assignment: CDR1 SNHLY and CDR2 FYNNEI. The CDR3, as DNA: TGTGCCAGCAGCCGAGGAGGGGACTCAAGCACAGATACGCAGTATTTT. Its translation: CASSRGGDSSTDTQYF.

This clone was detected a few times. CDR3 protein: CASTQWGYTEAFF. The CDR3 DNA follows: TGTGCCAGCACGCAGTGGGGATACACTGAAGCTTTCTTT. The rearrangement uses TRBV7-9 and TRBJ1-1, with D unclear. The CDR3 is made up of 13 amino acids. Germline V CDR1 and CDR2: SEHNR, FQNEAQ (reference sequence). Trimming left V 7 bases short and J 3 bases short, with 12 bases between.

CDR3 bases: TGTGCCAGCAGCCCTGGAGGCACGGAAGAGACCCAGTACTTC. Encoded protein: CASSPGGTEETQYF. The V call is TRBV7-9, the J call TRBJ2-5; possible D gene TRBD2, 5 bases. CDR3 length: 14 residues. The germline CDR1 and CDR2 sequences are SEHNR and FQNEAQ (reference sequence). Between the trimmed V and J ends, which lost 5 bases and 3 bases, there was a span of 13 bases.

This rearrangement joins TRBV19 to TRBJ2-7; TRBD1 matches 7 bases. Looked up from germline, CDR1 is LNHDA and CDR2 is SQIVND (reference sequence). The CDR3 extends over 14 amino acids. Losses at the gene ends were 7 bases for V and 3 bases for J; bases not matched to a gene: 9. The CDR3 spells CASKGTGTDYEQYF. Here the CDR3 DNA reads TGTGCCAGTAAAGGAACCGGGACAGACTACGAGCAGTACTTC.

This clone was recorded a few times. The same CDR3 also results from other DNA sequences found in this sample. This sequence joins TRBV7-9 and TRBJ1-5, with 7 bases identical to TRBD1. The CDR3 length is 14 residues. Per the germline V gene, CDR1 is SEHNR and CDR2 is FQNEAQ (reference sequence). V shed 4 bases and J 4 bases; nucleotides not matched to a gene: 4. The CDR3: CASSSRQGNQPQHF. The CDR3 nucleotides read TGTGCCAGCAGCTCCCGACAGGGTAATCAGCCCCAGCATTTT. Full variable domain (rest looked up from reference TRBV7-9 and TRBJ1-5): DTGVSQNPRHKITKRGQNVTFRCDPISEHNRLYWYRQTLGQGPEFLTYFQNEAQLEKSRLLSDRFSAERPKGSFSTLEIQRTEQGDSAMYLCASSSRQGNQPQHFGDGTRLSIL.

This chain links TRBV27 with TRBJ2-3; 12 nucleotides align to TRBD2. CDR3 length: 16 residues. Trimming cost V 4 bases and J 0 bases; bases outside gene matches: 2. Germline V gives CDR1 MNHEY, CDR2 SMNVEV (reference sequence). Here the CDR3 reads CASSYGTSGSTDTQYF. The CDR3, as DNA: TGTGCCAGCAGTTACGGGACTAGCGGGAGCACAGATACGCAGTATTTT.

The J gene is TRBJ2-7, the V gene TRBV7-8; 9 bases map to TRBD2. V trimming: 2 bases; J trimming: 5 bases; junction bases outside the gene matches: 4. The V gene's germline CDR1 is SGHVS and CDR2 FQNEAQ. The CDR3 is 14 amino acids. The CDR3 loop reads CASSLRAGGHEQYF. The CDR3 bases are TGTGCCAGCAGCTTAAGAGCGGGAGGCCACGAGCAGTACTTC.

The chain recombines TRBV7-9 with TRBJ1-2, with a tentative D call TRBD1 (6 bases). The germline V gene has CDR1 SEHNR and CDR2 FQNEAQ (reference sequence). CDR3 length: 15 residues. V was shortened by 0 bases and J by 3 bases, with 11 bases between the two germline ends. The CDR3 coding sequence is TGTGCCAGCAGCTTAGCTGTGGGGGCAGACTATGGCTACACCTTC. This gives the protein CASSLAVGADYGYTF. The full variable domain, completed using reference TRBV7-9 and TRBJ1-2, is DTGVSQNPRHKITKRGQNVTFRCDPISEHNRLYWYRQTLGQGPEFLTYFQNEAQLEKSRLLSDRFSAERPKGSFSTLEIQRTEQGDSAMYLCASSLAVGADYGYTFGSGTRLTVV.

The V gene is TRBV28, the J gene TRBJ2-5; TRBD1 agrees at 7 bases. Germline loops: CDR1 MDHEN, CDR2 SYDVKM. The V segment lost 6 bases and the J segment 3 bases; nucleotides outside the gene matches: 4. The CDR3 is 13 residues long. CDR3 protein: CASRSGTEETQYF. Written as DNA, the CDR3 is TGTGCCAGCAGATCCGGGACAGAAGAGACCCAGTACTTC. Variable domain in full (rest from reference TRBV28 and TRBJ2-5): DVKVTQSSRYLVKRTGEKVFLECVQDMDHENMFWYRQDPGLGLRLIYFSYDVKMKEKGDIPEGYSVSREKKERFSLILESASTNQTSMYLCASRSGTEETQYFGPGTRLLVL.

This chain joins TRBV29-1 and TRBJ1-2, with a possible D match to TRBD1 (5 bases). Per the germline V gene, CDR1 is SQVTM and CDR2 is ANQGSEA. V lost 7 bases to trimming and J lost 0 bases, with 12 bases between them. The CDR3 has 13 amino acids. The chain's CDR3 is CSARTPSNYGYTF. CDR3 in DNA: TGCAGCGCCCGGACACCGTCTAACTATGGCTACACCTTC.

This chain uses TRBV11-1 with TRBJ2-3; D perhaps matches TRBD2 (5 bases). In germline, CDR1 is SGHAT, CDR2 FQDESV (reference sequence). This CDR3 has 16 amino acids. V lost 1 base to trimming and J lost 0 bases, with 11 bases between them. CDR3 sequence: CASSLGIAPSTDTQYF. DNA for the CDR3: TGTGCCAGCAGCTTAGGTATAGCGCCGAGCACAGATACGCAGTATTTT.

The gene calls are TRBV7-9 and TRBJ2-7; the match to TRBD1 covers 10 bases. The CDR3 sequence is 17 residues long. CDR1 SEHNR and CDR2 FQNEAQ come from the germline V gene (reference sequence). V lost 0 bases, J lost 0 bases, and 5 bases stayed unmatched. The CDR3 protein is CASSLAFGQGGSYEQYF. CDR3 sequence (DNA): TGTGCCAGCAGCTTAGCCTTCGGACAGGGGGGCTCCTACGAGCAGTACTTC. Filled out from reference TRBV7-9 and TRBJ2-7, the complete variable domain reads DTGVSQNPRHKITKRGQNVTFRCDPISEHNRLYWYRQTLGQGPEFLTYFQNEAQLEKSRLLSDRFSAERPKGSFSTLEIQRTEQGDSAMYLCASSLAFGQGGSYEQYFGPGTRLTVT.

The V and J genes are TRBV13 and TRBJ2-5; 7 positions match TRBD1. This CDR3 has 15 residues. Germline V gene data show CDR1 as PRHDT and CDR2 as FYEKMQ (reference sequence). The J segment lost 6 bases and the V segment lost 0 bases, leaving 7 bases of the junction unmatched. In nucleotides, the CDR3 is TGTGCCAGCAGCTTAGGAGGGGGCGATGTGAAGACCCAGTACTTC. Its translation: CASSLGGGDVKTQYF.

This clone was seen once. Other DNA sequences in the sample encode the same CDR3. The chain has TRBV9 and TRBJ1-4, with D unclear. Germline V gene lookup returns CDR1 SGDLS and CDR2 YYNGEE. The CDR3 runs to 14 residues. Trimming took off 4 bases at V and 2 bases at J, with 9 bases between the two ends. CDR3 in DNA: TGTGCCAGCAGCTCAACATCGACTAATGAAAAACTGTTTTTT. Its translation: CASSSTSTNEKLFF.